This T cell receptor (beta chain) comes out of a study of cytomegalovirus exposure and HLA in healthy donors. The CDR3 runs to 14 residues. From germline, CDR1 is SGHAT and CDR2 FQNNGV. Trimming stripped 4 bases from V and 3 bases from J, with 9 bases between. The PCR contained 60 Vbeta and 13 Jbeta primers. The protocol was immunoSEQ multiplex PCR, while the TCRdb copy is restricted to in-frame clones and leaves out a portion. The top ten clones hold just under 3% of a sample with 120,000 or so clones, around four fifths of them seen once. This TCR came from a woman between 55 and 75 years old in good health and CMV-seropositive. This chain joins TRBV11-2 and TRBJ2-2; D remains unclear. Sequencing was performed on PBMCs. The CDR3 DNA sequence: TGTGCCAGCAGCTGGGTCGAGGACACCGGGGAGCTGTTTTTT. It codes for CASSWVEDTGELFF.